This TCR beta chain was documented in a study of OX40 agonist ivuxolimab in advanced cancers. Study-wide results and caveats: At doses 0.1 to 3.0 mg/kg, CD4+ and CD8+ clones expanded.

With autoimmune disease history or systemic immunosuppression, patients were excluded. Peripheral blood came from all dose cohorts at three timepoints. As to this clone: As yet, its antigen is unknown.

The CDR3 covers 16 residues. The ends were cut back, 5 bases at V and 4 bases at J, with 17 bases in the middle. The germline gives CDR1 MNHNY, CDR2 SVGAGI (reference sequence). Clones were read by immunoSEQ multiplex PCR, and TCRdb kept only the in-frame ones, dropping some. The repertoire holds some 130,000 clones, with 85% to 95% as singletons. Sequencing used CD4+ or CD8+ T cells sorted from blood, obtained in a trial of the OX40 agonist ivuxolimab. V is TRBV6-6 and J is TRBJ1-4, with a weak D call TRBD1 (5 bases). This TCR was sampled from an adult with an advanced solid tumor such as melanoma, head and neck, liver or kidney cancer. The CDR3 region is CASSKPQGVGNEKLFF. The CDR3 DNA reads TGTGCCAGCAGTAAACCTCAGGGTGTGGGTAATGAAAAACTGTTTTTT.